This T cell receptor beta chain was identified in a study of blood T cells in healthy people across ages. Study-level information: About one barcoded beta molecule per two T cells came from capture by template switching.

Donors gave ten milliliters of peripheral blood apiece. It was with a sample-barcoded 5' primer and a J-beta primer mix that a second PCR of roughly 7 to 12 cycles was run. The authors tagged each cDNA molecule using a template-switch adaptor with 12 random nucleotides. Each CDR3 protein gets one entry after TCRdb re-called the 5' RACE reads with MiXCR. The table includes more than 650,000 distinct CDR3 sequences, approximately 22% detected once. Trimming removed 4 bases at V and 3 bases at J, with 12 bases between. CDR3 size: 13 residues. Germline CDR1 DFQATT, CDR2 SNEGSKA (reference sequence). Ten or more counts support this clonotype.

The sequence derives from a man aged 65 to 85 in good health. J is TRBJ1-1 and V is TRBV20-1; perhaps TRBD1 as D (6 bases). The sample was blood. This chain's CDR3 is CSANGDTHTEAFF. For the CDR3, the DNA is TGCAGTGCTAATGGGGACACGCACACTGAAGCTTTCTTT.